This T cell receptor beta chain stems from a study of control samples from healthy donors and cancer patients. Clones were read by immunoSEQ multiplex PCR, and TCRdb kept only the in-frame ones, dropping some. The profile shows under 200,000 clones, 92% of them singletons. CDR1 is ENHRY, CDR2 SYGVKD, per germline. The CDR3 has 14 residues. The V call is TRBV10-3, the J call TRBJ2-7; the D gene could be TRBD1 or TRBD2 (5 bases each). The J call may be wrong; the DNA end is better matched by TRBJ2-1. This clonotype was obtained from a woman aged 30 to 39 in good health. Sequences were obtained from blood. The CDR3 sequence is CAISERDPYNEQFF. As DNA, the CDR3 is TGTGCCATCAGTGAGCGGGACCCATACAATGAGCAGTTCTTC.